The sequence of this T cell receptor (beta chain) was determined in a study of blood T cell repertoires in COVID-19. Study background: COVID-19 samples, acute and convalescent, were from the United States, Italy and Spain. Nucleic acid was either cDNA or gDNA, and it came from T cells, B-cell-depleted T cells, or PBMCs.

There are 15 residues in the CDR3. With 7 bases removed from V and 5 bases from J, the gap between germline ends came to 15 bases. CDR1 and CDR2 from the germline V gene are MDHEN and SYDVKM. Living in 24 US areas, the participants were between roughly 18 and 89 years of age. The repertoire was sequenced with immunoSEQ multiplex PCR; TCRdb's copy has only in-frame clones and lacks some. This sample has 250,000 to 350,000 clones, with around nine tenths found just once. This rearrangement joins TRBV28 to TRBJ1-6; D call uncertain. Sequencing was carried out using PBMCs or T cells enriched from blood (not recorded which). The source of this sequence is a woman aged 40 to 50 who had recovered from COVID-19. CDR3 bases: TGTGCCAGCAACCCCCCGAGCGCGGATAATTCACCCCTCCACTTT. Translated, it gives CASNPPSADNSPLHF.